This is a list of T cell receptor beta chains from one sample in a study of tumor and adjacent non-tumor tissue in lung cancer. TCRdb analysed the multiplex PCR reads with MiXCR anew, one entry per CDR3 protein. The data hold about 110,000 distinct CDR3 sequences, with 62% observed a single time. The sequencing input was distant non-tumor lung tissue. The source is a man aged 60 to 75 with non-small cell lung cancer. Both conserved end residues are part of each CDR3. Each record gives: J gene, D gene, clone size, V gene, CDR3 protein, CDR3 DNA. D genes are given only for firm matches. For some rows the clone size is stated as once, few or many, or as a class when expanded; others skip it.

J: TRBJ2-5
D: .
size: .
V: TRBV11-2
CDR3: CASSDNRGSGATQYF
DNA: TGTGCCAGCAGCGATAACAGGGGATCGGGAGCGACCCAGTACTTC

J: TRBJ2-7
D: .
size: many
V: TRBV13
CDR3: CASSSIPGEYEQYF
DNA: TGTGCCAGCAGCTCCATTCCGGGAGAGTACGAGCAGTACTTC

J: TRBJ2-3
D: .
size: .
V: TRBV11-3
CDR3: CASSSRGGTDTQFF
DNA: TGTGCCAGCAGCTCGAGGGGTGGTACAGATACGCAATTTTTT

J: TRBJ2-3
D: TRBD1
size: many
V: TRBV6-6
CDR3: CASSRTGFTDTQYF
DNA: TGTGCCAGCAGTCGGACAGGCTTCACAGATACGCAGTATTTT

J: TRBJ1-1
D: .
size: .
V: TRBV11-2
CDR3: CASSPKDGGVTEAFF
DNA: TGTGCCAGCAGCCCAAAGGATGGGGGTGTTACTGAAGCTTTCTTT

J: TRBJ2-3
D: .
size: few
V: TRBV4-2
CDR3: CASSQDYGIRDTLYF
DNA: TGTGCCAGCAGCCAAGATTATGGGATTAGGGATACGCTGTATTTT

J: TRBJ1-2
D: TRBD1
size: few
V: TRBV6-1
CDR3: CASSMTGDDYGYTF
DNA: TGTGCCAGCAGCATGACAGGGGATGACTATGGCTACACATTC

J: TRBJ2-7
D: TRBD2
size: many
V: TRBV7-9
CDR3: CASSIGLAGNYEQHF
DNA: TGTGCCAGCAGCATTGGACTAGCTGGAAACTACGAGCAGCACTTC

J: TRBJ1-5
D: .
size: many
V: TRBV6-5
CDR3: CASRPVNSNQPQHF
DNA: TGTGCCAGCAGGCCAGTTAATAGCAATCAGCCCCAGCATTTT

J: TRBJ2-7
D: .
size: many
V: TRBV5-1
CDR3: CASSGSGTRNDEQYF
DNA: TGCGCCAGCAGCGGATCCGGGACCCGAAACGACGAGCAGTACTTC